Given below is one TCR beta chain in context. As yet, its antigen is unknown. The isolated RNA, all of it, was reverse transcribed, so expressed TCRB transcripts were what got sequenced. Sequencing used immunoSEQ multiplex PCR; TCRdb keeps in-frame clones, though not all of them. The table records under 200,000 clones, roughly 8% of them present only once. The data stem from a study of beta chain features in type 1 diabetes. Overall study findings and caveats: Type 1 diabetes patients had TCRB CDR3s that were shorter (moderately but significantly so) in all four CD4+ subsets.

The source material was central memory CD4+ T cells from blood. The clonotype was recovered from a woman under 30 with type 1 diabetes.

In DNA, the CDR3 is TGCGCCAGCAGCTGGGGACAGGGGGTAGATACGCAGTATTTT. It specifies CASSWGQGVDTQYF. The V and J genes are TRBV5-1 and TRBJ2-3; 11 nucleotides line up with TRBD1. With 3 bases clipped from V and 5 bases from J, the junction kept 2 bases outside the gene matches. Per the germline V gene, CDR1 is SGHRS and CDR2 is YFSETQ. The CDR3 is made up of 14 amino acids.